This T cell receptor (beta chain) was sequenced in a study of molecular identifiers for immune sequencing clone quantification. Study-wide findings and caveats: A shared barcode on identical TCR molecules could lead to underestimated sizes for highly expanded clones. Whereas clones above 20 RNA copies held under 1% of naive-cell molecules, they held over 98% of effector molecules.

This clonotype was recorded at least ten times. Its target is unknown. From germline, CDR1 is SGHDN and CDR2 FVKESK. Between the trimmed V and J ends, which lost 3 bases and 3 bases, there was a span of 9 bases. CDR3 size: 13 residues. The use of previously described methods and listed TCR primers produced the bulk TCR libraries. Each CDR3 protein is one row after TCRdb ran MiXCR on the PCR reads. The sample carries 75,000 to 100,000 distinct CDR3 sequences, roughly 20% recorded once. Sequences were obtained from naive CD8+ T cells from blood, with Jurkat cell RNA spiked in. Subset indicated: FACS-sorted CD8+CD4-CCR7+CD45RA+ naive T cells. J is TRBJ2-7 and V is TRBV14, with D maybe TRBD1 (5 bases). The sequence was collected from a human donor in good health. Some libraries in this study had Jurkat cell RNA spiked in. The CDR3 loop reads CASSQTENYEQYF. DNA for the CDR3: TGTGCCAGCAGCCAGACAGAGAACTACGAGCAGTACTTC.